This TCR beta chain was found in a study of identical twins. This clonotype was recorded at least ten times. Antigen unknown. The germline CDR1 and CDR2 sequences are SGDLS and YYNGEE. CDR3 length: 16 amino acids. V lost 0 bases, J lost 2 bases, and 5 bases stayed unmatched. Study observations and caveats: Within cord blood, abundant beta clonotypes carried fewer insertions, but memory repertoires showed no such trend.

Healthy Caucasians, and only they, were the donors. Each CDR3 protein gets one entry after TCRdb re-called the 5' RACE reads with MiXCR. This table holds around 140,000 distinct CDR3 sequences, around 3.4% found once. The chain recombines TRBV9 with TRBJ2-3; 8 nucleotides line up with TRBD2. Sequenced sample: memory T cells sorted from blood. The receptor was isolated from a man younger than 35 in good health. In DNA, the CDR3 is TGTGCCAGCAGCGTAGACGCGGGAGGCCCCACAGATACGCAGTATTTT. Its translation: CASSVDAGGPTDTQYF.